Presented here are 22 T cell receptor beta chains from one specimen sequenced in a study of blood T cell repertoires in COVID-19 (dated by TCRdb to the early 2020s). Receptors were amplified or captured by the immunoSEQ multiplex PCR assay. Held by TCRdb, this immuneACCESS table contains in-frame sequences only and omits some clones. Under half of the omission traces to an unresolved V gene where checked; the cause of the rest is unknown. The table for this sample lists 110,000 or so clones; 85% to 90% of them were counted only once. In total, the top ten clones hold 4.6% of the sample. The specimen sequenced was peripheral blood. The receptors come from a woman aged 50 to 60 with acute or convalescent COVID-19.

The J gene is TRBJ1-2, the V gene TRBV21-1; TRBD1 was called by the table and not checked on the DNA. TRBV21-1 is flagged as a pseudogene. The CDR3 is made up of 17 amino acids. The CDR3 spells CASSSRDRGTINYGYTF. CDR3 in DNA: TGTGCCAGCAGCTCCCGGGACAGGGGCACTATTAACTATGGCTACACCTTC.

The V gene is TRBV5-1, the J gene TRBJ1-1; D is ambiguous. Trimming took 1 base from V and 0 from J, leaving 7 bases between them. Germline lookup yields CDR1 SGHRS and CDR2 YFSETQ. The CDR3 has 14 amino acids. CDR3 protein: CASSLLIMNTEAFF. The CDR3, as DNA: TGCGCCAGCAGCTTGTTAATTATGAACACTGAAGCTTTCTTT.

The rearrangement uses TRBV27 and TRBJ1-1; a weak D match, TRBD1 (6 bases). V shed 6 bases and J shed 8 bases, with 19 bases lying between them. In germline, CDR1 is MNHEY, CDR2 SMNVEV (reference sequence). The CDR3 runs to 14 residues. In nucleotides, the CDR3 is TGTGCCAGCAGCCCAACTAGGAGACAGGTCGAAGCTTTCTTT. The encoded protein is CASSPTRRQVEAFF.

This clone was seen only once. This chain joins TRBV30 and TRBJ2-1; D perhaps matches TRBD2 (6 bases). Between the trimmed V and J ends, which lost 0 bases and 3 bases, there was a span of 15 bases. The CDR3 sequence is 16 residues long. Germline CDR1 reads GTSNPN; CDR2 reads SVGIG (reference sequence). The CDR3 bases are TGTGCCTGGAGTGTACTTCGGGGGTATATCTACAATGAGCAGTTCTTC. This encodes CAWSVLRGYIYNEQFF.

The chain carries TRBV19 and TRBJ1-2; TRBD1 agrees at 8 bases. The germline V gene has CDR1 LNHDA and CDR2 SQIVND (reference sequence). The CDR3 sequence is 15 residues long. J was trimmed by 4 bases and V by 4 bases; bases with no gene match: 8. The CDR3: CASSTDREYSYGYTF. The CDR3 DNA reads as TGTGCCAGTAGTACGGACAGGGAGTATTCCTATGGCTACACCTTC.

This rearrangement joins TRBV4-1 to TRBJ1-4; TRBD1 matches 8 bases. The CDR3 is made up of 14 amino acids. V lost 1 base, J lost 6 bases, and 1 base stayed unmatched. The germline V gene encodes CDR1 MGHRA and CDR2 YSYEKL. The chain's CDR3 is CASSQVTGDEKLFF. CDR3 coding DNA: TGCGCCAGCAGCCAAGTGACAGGGGATGAAAAACTGTTTTTT.

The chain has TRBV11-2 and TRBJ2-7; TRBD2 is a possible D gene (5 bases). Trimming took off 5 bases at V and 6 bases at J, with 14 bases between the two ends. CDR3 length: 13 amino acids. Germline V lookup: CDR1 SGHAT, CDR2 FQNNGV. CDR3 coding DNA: TGTGCCAGCAGCGCCACAATCGGGGTCGAGCAGTACTTC. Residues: CASSATIGVEQYF.

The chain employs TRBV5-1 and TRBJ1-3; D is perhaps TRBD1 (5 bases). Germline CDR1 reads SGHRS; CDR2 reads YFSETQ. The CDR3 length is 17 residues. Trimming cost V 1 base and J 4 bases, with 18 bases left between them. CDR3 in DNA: TGCGCCAGCAGCTTGAGCGGCGGAGGGGCAGTAGGAAACACCATATATTTT. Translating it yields CASSLSGGGAVGNTIYF.

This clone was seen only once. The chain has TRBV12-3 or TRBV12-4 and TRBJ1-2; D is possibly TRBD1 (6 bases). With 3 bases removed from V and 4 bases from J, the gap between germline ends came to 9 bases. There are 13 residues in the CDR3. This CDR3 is CASSLGAGYGYTF. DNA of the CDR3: TGTGCCAGCAGTTTGGGGGCGGGCTATGGCTACACCTTC.

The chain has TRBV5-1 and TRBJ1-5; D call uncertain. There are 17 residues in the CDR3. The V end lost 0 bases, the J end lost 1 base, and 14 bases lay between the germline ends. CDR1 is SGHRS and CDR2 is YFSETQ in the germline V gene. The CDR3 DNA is TGCGCCAGCAGCTTGGCTGAGCTTGATAGCAGCAATCAGCCCCAGCATTTT. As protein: CASSLAELDSSNQPQHF.

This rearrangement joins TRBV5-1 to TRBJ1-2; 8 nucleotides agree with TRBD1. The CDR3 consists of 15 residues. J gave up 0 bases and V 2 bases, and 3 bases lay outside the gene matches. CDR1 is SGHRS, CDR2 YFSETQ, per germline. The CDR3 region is CASSFNRGTNYGYTF. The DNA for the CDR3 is TGCGCCAGCAGCTTTAACAGGGGGACTAACTATGGCTACACCTTC.

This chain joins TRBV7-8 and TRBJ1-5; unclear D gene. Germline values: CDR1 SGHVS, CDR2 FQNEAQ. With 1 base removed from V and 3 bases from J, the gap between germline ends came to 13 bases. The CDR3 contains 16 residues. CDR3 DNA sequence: TGTGCCAGCAGCTTAGGGGCTATTCCCTTCAATCAGCCCCAGCATTTT. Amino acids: CASSLGAIPFNQPQHF. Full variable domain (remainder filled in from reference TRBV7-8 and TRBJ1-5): GAGVSQSPRYKVAKRGQDVALRCDPISGHVSLFWYQQALGQGPEFLTYFQNEAQLDKSGLPSDRFFAERPEGSVSTLKIQRTQQEDSAVYLCASSLGAIPFNQPQHFGDGTRLSIL.

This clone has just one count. CDR3 region: CASSLGLATDTQYF. The CDR3 bases are TGTGCCAGCAGCTTAGGACTAGCCACAGATACGCAGTATTTT. The rearrangement links TRBV7-9 to TRBJ2-3, with TRBD2 identical over 7 bases. There are 14 residues in the CDR3. Unmatched junction bases numbered 0, after V lost 1 base and J lost 2 bases. CDR1 and CDR2 (germline): SEHNR, FQNEAQ (reference sequence). Together with reference TRBV7-9 and TRBJ2-3, the CDR3 gives the full variable domain: DTGVSQNPRHKITKRGQNVTFRCDPISEHNRLYWYRQTLGQGPEFLTYFQNEAQLEKSRLLSDRFSAERPKGSFSTLEIQRTEQGDSAMYLCASSLGLATDTQYFGPGTRLTVL.

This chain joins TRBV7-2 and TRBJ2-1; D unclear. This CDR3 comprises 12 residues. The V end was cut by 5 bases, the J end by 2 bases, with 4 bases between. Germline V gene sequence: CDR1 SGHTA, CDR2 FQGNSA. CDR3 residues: CASSPTYNEQFF. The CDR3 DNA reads TGTGCCAGCAGCCCAACCTACAATGAGCAGTTCTTC.

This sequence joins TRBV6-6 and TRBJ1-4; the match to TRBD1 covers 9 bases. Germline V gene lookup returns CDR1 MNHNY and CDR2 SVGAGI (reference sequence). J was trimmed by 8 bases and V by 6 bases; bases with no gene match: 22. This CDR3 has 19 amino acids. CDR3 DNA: TGTGCCAGCAGCTTCACCCCTGGACAGGGGCGGGTGGATGGAGAAAAACTGTTTTTT. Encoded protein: CASSFTPGQGRVDGEKLFF.

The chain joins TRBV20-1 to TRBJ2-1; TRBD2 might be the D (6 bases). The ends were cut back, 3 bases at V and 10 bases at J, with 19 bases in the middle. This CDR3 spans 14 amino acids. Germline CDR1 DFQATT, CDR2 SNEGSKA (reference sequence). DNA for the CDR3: TGCAGTGCTAGTGAGGGTAGCGGTCGATTCGAGCAGTTCTTC. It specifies CSASEGSGRFEQFF.

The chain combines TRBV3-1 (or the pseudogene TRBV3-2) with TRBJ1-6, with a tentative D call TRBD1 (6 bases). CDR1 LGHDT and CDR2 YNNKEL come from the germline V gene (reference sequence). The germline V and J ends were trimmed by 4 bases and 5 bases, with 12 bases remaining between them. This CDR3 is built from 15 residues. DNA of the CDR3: TGTGCCAGCAGCCTCCACCGGGACAATAATTCACCCCTCCACTTT. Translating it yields CASSLHRDNNSPLHF.

CDR3 protein: CASSLALAGSTSEQFF. Here the CDR3 DNA reads TGTGCCAGCAGCTTGGCATTGGCAGGGTCAACCAGTGAGCAGTTCTTC. The V gene is TRBV5-4, the J gene TRBJ2-1; D possibly corresponds to TRBD1 (5 bases). CDR1 SGHNT and CDR2 YYREEE come from the germline V gene (reference sequence). The V gene lost 0 bases and the J gene lost 9 bases, with 19 bases spanning the gap. The CDR3 length is 16 residues.

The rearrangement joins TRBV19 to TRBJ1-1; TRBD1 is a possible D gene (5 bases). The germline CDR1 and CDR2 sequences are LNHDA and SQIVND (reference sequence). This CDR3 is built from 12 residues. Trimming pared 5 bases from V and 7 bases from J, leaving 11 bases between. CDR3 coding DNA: TGTGCCAGTAGTCAGGGCCGATTTGAAGCTTTCTTT. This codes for CASSQGRFEAFF.

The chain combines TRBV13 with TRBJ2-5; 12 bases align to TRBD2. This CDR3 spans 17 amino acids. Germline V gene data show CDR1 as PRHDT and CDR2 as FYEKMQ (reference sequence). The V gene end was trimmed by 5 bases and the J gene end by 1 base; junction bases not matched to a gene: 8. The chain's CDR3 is CASSTRLAGALQETQYF. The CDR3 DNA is TGTGCCAGCAGCACTCGACTAGCGGGGGCCCTCCAAGAGACCCAGTACTTC.

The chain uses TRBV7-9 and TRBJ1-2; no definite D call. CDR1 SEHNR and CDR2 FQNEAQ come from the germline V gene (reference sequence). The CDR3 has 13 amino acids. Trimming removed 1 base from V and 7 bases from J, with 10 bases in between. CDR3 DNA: TGTGCCAGCAGCTTAGAACCAGCGGTTGGCTACACCTTC. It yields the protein CASSLEPAVGYTF. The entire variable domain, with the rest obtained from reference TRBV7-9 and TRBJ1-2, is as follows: DTGVSQNPRHKITKRGQNVTFRCDPISEHNRLYWYRQTLGQGPEFLTYFQNEAQLEKSRLLSDRFSAERPKGSFSTLEIQRTEQGDSAMYLCASSLEPAVGYTFGSGTRLTVV.

CDR3 coding DNA: TGTGCCACCAGTGATTTCGGTTCAGTGCGACAGGGCCAAGATACGCAGTATTTT. It translates to CATSDFGSVRQGQDTQYF. The chain combines TRBV24-1 with TRBJ2-3, with 7 bases that match TRBD1. J was trimmed by 5 bases and V by 1 base; bases with no gene match: 14. Germline V gives CDR1 KGHDR, CDR2 SFDVKD. The CDR3 covers 18 residues.